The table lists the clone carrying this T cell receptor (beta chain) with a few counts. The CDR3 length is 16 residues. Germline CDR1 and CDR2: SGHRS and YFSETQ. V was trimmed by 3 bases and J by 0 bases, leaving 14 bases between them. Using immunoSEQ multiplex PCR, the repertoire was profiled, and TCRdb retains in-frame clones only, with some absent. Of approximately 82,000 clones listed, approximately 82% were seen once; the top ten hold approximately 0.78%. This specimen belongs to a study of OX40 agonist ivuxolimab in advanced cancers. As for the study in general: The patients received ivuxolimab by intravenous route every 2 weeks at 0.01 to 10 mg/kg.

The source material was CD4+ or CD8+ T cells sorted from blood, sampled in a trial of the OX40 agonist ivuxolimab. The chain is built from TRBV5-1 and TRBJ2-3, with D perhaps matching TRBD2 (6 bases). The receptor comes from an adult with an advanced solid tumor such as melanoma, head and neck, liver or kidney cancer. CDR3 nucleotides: TGCGCCAGCAGCTCTCAGGGACTCCCGAGCACAGATACGCAGTATTTT. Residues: CASSSQGLPSTDTQYF.